This entry concerns a single T cell receptor beta chain. As yet, its antigen is unknown. Just one base apart from a much larger clone, this may be a read error. The CDR3 sequence is 15 residues long. Per the germline V gene, CDR1 is MNHEY and CDR2 is SVGAGI. This sample stems from a study of T cells after yellow fever vaccination. General observations from the study: The presence of abundant clonotypes contaminating from the bulk population was possible in FACS-sorted repertoires. It was the secondary response that reached its peak faster, day 5 versus 15, but it was weaker. At 95% to 98% for CD4 and approximately 88% for CD8, most primary-vaccination clones showed up again after the booster.

TCRdb used MiXCR to reprocess the 5' RACE reads, holding one entry per CDR3 protein. The sample has fewer than 400,000 distinct CDR3 sequences, over 5% seen once. This chain joins TRBV6-5 and TRBJ1-1, with D unresolved. This sequence originates from a man aged 25 to 40 who received the YFV17D yellow fever vaccine. The sample in question was PBMCs, obtained 5 days after the yellow fever booster vaccination. The CDR3 coding sequence is TGTGCCAGCAGTTACTCGATTTCGCAGAACGCTGAAGCTTTCTTT. Translating gives CASSYSISQNAEAFF.